Sequencing of this TCR beta chain was carried out in a study of blood T cells in healthy people across ages (dated by TCRdb to between 2014 and 2017). Broadly, across the study: In model experiments, template switching captured about one uniquely barcoded TCR beta cDNA molecule for every two T cells. The donors were divided into four age groups: young (average approximately 17 years), middle-aged (roughly 40), aged (around 67) and long-lived (roughly 82). To track age-related changes in TCR beta repertoire diversity, the study relied on deep sequencing normalized with unique cDNA molecular identifiers. Donors of different ages were randomly distributed across sequencing lanes to avoid experimental bias. Using the same blood draw, the study looked at two additional independent replicas of 1 million unique cDNA reads for two donors, one aged 18 to 30 and the other aged 80 or older.

Library preparation was by 5' RACE. Data came from an Illumina HiSeq 2500. A second PCR of roughly 7 to 11 cycles was performed with a sample-barcoded 5' primer and a J-beta primer mix. A unique molecular identifier was introduced onto each TCR beta cDNA molecule by a template-switch 5' adaptor carrying 12 random nucleotides. At least 2.5 million CDR3-containing paired-end reads were obtained from each sample. The Mint cDNA synthesis kit, primed by a TRBC-specific oligonucleotide, was used to synthesize first-strand cDNA from all RNA. Following uracil-DNA glycosylase treatment, all cDNA underwent a first 18-cycle PCR with the universal primers M1SS and BC2_uni_R. The original methods were these. Each sample was normalized by randomly selecting 1 million high-quality reads, each carrying a distinct molecular identifier. Instead of being binned into consensus sequences, reads with shared molecular identifiers were discarded. CDR3 identification, clonotype clustering and error correction used MiTCR with a Q25 quality threshold and the strictest error-elimination algorithm. Lower-bound total TCR beta diversity was estimated with a nonparametric unseen species model using Euler transformation. Starting from the raw public reads, TCRdb applied fastp trimming at Q25, assembled clones with MiXCR and retained in-frame beta chains. Rows merge per CDR3 protein into single entries with the most common DNA and genes. The V and J calls and clone size come from TCRdb's table, not from the authors' own analysis. This sample has fewer than 750,000 distinct CDR3 sequences in its table, and 40% to 50% of those were observed once. Approximately 25% of the sample goes to the ten largest clones.

The approximately 40 donors, aged roughly 6 to 95 years, were systemically healthy Caucasian individuals from Russia. Each donor gave ten milliliters of peripheral blood, collected into EDTA-treated Vacutainer tubes. Ficoll-Paque density-gradient centrifugation was used to isolate PBMCs, with at least 6.5 million obtained per sample. Total RNA was extracted from PBMCs with Trizol reagent, with at least 6 micrograms obtained per sample. Naive CD45RAhigh/CD27high T cell percentages were measured by flow cytometry on a PBMC aliquot from every donor. CDR1 MDHEN and CDR2 SYDVKM were looked up in the germline V gene. The CDR3, cysteine through phenylalanine, is 14 amino acids long. Only the CDR3 portion is preserved as DNA: 42 bases, with reading frame beginning at the first base. V and J are truncated by 8 bases and 1 base respectively, leaving an intervening sequence of 13 bases. This clonotype has just one count. This receptor's antigen is unknown. The record has no base qualities; no much larger clone is one base away. One read gives only weak evidence.

Overall study results and their limits: Because the CMV infection status of the donors was unknown, age-related changes in expanded clonotypes may potentially have been confounded. Conclusive comparison of naive and antigen-experienced compartments was prevented by the profiling of bulk unsorted PBMCs. The percentage of naive T cells measured by flow cytometry correlated strongly with observed TCR beta diversity. Estimates of total diversity from one million sequenced T cells were regarded as lower bounds and underestimates. Compared with the aged group, more naive CD4+ T cells, fewer expanded clones and increased TCR diversity were shown by the long-lived group, suggesting age selection. As age increased, observed TCR beta diversity per million T cells dropped in a roughly linear way, and a significant reduction was already evident by age about 40.

Recombination joined TRBV28 with TRBJ2-3; the D gene lacks a confident call. The receptor comes from a man older than 75 in good health. Sample: blood. The sequenced DNA: TGTGCCAGCCTCAGTGCCGAACGCACAGATACGCAGTATTTT. This translates into CASLSAERTDTQYF.